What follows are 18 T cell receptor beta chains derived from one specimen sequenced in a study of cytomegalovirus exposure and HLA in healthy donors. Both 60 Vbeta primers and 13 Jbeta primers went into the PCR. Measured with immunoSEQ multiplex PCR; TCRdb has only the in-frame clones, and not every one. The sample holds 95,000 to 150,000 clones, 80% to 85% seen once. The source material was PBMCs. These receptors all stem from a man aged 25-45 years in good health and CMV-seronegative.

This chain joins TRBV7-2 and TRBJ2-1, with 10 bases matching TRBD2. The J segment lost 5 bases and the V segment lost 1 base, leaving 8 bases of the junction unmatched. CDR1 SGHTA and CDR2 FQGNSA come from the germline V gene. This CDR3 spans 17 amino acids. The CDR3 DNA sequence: TGTGCCAGCAGCTTAGGCCCGGCTAGCGGGGGCCACAATGAGCAGTTCTTC. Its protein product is CASSLGPASGGHNEQFF.

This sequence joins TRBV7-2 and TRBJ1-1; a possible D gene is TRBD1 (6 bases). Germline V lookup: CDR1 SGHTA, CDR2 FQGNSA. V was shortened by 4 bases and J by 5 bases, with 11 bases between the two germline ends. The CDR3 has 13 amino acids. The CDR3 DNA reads TGTGCCAGCAGCTCACTTAGGGGGACTGAAGCTTTCTTT. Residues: CASSSLRGTEAFF.

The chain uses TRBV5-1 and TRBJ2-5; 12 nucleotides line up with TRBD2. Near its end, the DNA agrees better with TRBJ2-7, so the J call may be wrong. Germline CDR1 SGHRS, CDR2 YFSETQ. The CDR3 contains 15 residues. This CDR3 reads CASSISSGGAAEQYF. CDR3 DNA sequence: TGCGCCAGCAGCATCTCTAGCGGGGGGGCCGCCGAGCAGTACTTC.

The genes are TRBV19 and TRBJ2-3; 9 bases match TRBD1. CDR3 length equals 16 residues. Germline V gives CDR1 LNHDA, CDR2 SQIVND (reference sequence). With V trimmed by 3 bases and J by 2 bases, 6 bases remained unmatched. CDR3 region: CASSIFGTGFTDTQYF. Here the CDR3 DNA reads TGTGCCAGTAGTATTTTTGGGACAGGGTTCACAGATACGCAGTATTTT.

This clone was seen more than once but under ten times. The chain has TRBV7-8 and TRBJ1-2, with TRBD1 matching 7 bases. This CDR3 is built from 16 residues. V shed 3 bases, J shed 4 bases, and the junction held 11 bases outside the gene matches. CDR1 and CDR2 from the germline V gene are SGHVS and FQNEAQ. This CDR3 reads CASSFSQGKEGYGYTF. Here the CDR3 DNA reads TGTGCCAGCAGCTTCTCACAGGGGAAAGAGGGCTATGGCTACACCTTC.

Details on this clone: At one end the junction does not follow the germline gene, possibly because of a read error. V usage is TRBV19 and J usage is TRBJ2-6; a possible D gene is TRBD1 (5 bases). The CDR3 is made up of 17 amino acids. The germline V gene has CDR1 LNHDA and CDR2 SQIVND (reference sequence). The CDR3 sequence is CASSIGQGLSGANGLTF. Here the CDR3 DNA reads TGTGCCAGTAGTATAGGTCAGGGCCTCTCTGGGGCCAACGGCCTGACTTTC.

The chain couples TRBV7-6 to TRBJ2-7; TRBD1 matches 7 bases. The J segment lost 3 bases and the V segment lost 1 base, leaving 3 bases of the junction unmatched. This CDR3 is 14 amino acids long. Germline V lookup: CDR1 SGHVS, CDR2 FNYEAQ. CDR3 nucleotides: TGTGCCAGCAGCTTAGTTCCAGGGGGCTACGAGCAGTACTTC. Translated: CASSLVPGGYEQYF.

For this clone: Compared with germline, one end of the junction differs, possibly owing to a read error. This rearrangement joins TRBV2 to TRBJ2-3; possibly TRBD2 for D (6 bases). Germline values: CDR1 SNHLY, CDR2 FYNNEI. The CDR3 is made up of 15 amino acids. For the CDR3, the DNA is TGTGCCAGCAGTTCCGACTTAACTAGCACAGATACGCAGTGTTTT. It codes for CASSSDLTSTDTQCF.

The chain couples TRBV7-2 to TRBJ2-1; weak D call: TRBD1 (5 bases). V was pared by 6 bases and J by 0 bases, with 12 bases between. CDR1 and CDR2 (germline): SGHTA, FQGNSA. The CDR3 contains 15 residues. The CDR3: CASRGALSSYNEQFF. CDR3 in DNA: TGTGCCAGCAGAGGGGCACTTAGCTCCTACAATGAGCAGTTCTTC.

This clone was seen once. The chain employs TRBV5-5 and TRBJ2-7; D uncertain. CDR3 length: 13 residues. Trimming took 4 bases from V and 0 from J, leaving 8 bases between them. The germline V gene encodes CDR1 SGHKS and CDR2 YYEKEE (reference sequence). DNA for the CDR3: TGTGCCAGCAGCACAACCGACTCCTACGAGCAGTACTTC. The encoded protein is CASSTTDSYEQYF.

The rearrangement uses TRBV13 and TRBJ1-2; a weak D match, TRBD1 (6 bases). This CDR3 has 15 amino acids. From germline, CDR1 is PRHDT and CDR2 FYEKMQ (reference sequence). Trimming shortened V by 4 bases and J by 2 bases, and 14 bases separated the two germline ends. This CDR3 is CASSSSDRMNYGYTF. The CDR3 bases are TGTGCCAGCAGCTCATCCGACAGGATGAACTATGGCTACACCTTC.

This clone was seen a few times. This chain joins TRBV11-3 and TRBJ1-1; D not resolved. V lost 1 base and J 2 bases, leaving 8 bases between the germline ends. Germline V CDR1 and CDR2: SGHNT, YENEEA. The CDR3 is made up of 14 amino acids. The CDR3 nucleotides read TGTGCCAGCAGCTTAGGGGCGGGAAACACTGAAGCTTTCTTT. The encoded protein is CASSLGAGNTEAFF.

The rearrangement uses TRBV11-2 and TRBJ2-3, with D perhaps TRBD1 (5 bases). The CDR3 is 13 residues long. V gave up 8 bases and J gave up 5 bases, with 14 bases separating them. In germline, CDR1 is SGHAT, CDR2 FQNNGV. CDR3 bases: TGTGCCAGCCACCGTAGTCAGGGAGATACGCAGTATTTT. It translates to CASHRSQGDTQYF.

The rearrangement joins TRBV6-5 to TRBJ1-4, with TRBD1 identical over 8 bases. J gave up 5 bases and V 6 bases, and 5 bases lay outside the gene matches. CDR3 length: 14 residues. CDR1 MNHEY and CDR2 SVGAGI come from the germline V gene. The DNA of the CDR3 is TGTGCCAGCAGGGGACAGGATGACAATGAAAAACTGTTTTTT. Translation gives CASRGQDDNEKLFF.

This CDR3 reads CASSLGGSGRSYNEQFF. In DNA form, the CDR3 reads TGTGCCAGCAGCTTGGGTGGTAGCGGCCGTTCCTACAATGAGCAGTTCTTC. The J gene is TRBJ2-1, the V gene TRBV5-4, with D maybe TRBD2 (6 bases). This CDR3 comprises 17 residues. V was shortened by 0 bases and J by 1 base, with 14 bases between the two germline ends. Germline assignment: CDR1 SGHNT and CDR2 YYREEE (reference sequence).

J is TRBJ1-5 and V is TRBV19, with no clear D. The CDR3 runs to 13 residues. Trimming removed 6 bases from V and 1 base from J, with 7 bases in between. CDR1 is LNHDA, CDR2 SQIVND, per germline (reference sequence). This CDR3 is CASRGGSNQPQHF. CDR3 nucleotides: TGTGCCAGTAGGGGAGGAAGCAATCAGCCCCAGCATTTT.

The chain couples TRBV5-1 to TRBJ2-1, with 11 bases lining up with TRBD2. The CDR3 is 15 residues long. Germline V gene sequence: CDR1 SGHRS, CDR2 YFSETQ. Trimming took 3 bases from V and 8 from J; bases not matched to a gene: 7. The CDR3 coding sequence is TGCGCCAGCAGCTCAGATAGCGGGGGGGCTCATGAGCAGTTCTTC. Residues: CASSSDSGGAHEQFF.

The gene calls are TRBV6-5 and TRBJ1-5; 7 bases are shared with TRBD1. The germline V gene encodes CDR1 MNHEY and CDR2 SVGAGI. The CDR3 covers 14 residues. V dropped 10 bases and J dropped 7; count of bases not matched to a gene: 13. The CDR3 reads CANPSTGSQQPQHF. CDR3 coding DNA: TGTGCCAACCCTTCGACAGGGTCGCAGCAGCCCCAGCATTTT.